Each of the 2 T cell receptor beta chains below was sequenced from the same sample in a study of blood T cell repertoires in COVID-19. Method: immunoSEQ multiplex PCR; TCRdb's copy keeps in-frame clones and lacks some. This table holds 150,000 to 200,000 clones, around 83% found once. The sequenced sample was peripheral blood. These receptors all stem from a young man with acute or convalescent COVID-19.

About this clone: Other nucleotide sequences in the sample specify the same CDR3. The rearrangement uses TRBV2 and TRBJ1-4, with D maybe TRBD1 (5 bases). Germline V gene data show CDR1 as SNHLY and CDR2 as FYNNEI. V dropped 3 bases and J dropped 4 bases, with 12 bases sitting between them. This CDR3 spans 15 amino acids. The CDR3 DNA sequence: TGTGCCAGCAGTGAGGAGGGACTGAGTAATGAAAAACTGTTTTTT. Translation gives CASSEEGLSNEKLFF.

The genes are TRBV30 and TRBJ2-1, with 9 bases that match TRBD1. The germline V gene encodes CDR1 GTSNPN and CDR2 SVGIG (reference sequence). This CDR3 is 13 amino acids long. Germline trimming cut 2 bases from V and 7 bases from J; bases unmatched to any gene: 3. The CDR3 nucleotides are TGTGCCTGGAGTCGGGACAGGGTAAATGAGCAGTTCTTC. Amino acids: CAWSRDRVNEQFF.